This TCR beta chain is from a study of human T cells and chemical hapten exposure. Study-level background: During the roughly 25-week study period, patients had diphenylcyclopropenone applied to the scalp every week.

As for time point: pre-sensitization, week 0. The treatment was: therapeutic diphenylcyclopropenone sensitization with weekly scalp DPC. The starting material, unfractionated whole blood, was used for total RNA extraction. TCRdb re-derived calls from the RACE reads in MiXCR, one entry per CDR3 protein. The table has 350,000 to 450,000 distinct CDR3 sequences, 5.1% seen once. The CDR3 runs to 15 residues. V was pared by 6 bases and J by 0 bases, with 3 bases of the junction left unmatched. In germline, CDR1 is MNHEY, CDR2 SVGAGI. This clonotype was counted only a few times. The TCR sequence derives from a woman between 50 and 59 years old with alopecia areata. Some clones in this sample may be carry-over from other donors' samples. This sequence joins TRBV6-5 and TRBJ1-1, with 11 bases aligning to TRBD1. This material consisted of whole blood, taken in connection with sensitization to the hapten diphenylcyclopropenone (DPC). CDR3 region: CASRRTGGMNTEAFF. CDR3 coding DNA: TGTGCCAGCAGGCGGACAGGGGGCATGAACACTGAAGCTTTCTTT.